Listed here are 8 T cell receptor beta chains from one sample, sequenced in a study of cytomegalovirus exposure and HLA in healthy donors. The assay was immunoSEQ multiplex PCR, and TCRdb's table has in-frame clones only and misses some. The data hold roughly 130,000 clones, with nearly 90% observed a single time. Sample: PBMCs. The receptors come from a man younger than 40 in good health and CMV-seronegative.

The chain links TRBV9 to TRBJ1-2, with 8 bases identical to TRBD1. The J segment lost 2 bases and the V segment lost 0 bases, leaving 6 bases of the junction unmatched. This CDR3 has 16 residues. The V gene's germline CDR1 is SGDLS and CDR2 YYNGEE. Here the CDR3 DNA reads TGTGCCAGCAGCGTAGGAAAGGACAGGGCCAACTATGGCTACACCTTC. Its translation is CASSVGKDRANYGYTF.

The chain carries TRBV19 and TRBJ1-2; TRBD1 is a possible D gene (5 bases). V dropped 7 bases and J dropped 4 bases, with 16 bases sitting between them. Per germline, CDR1 LNHDA and CDR2 SQIVND (reference sequence). CDR3 size: 14 residues. This CDR3 is CASNPPEGTYGYTF. The DNA of the CDR3 is TGTGCCAGTAACCCTCCGGAGGGGACCTATGGCTACACCTTC.

V is TRBV5-1 and J is TRBJ2-7; D remains unclear. V was pared by 5 bases and J by 5 bases, with 8 bases between. The germline V gene has CDR1 SGHRS and CDR2 YFSETQ. This CDR3 region has 11 residues. CDR3 bases: TGCGCCAGCAGTTCGGGTGACGAGCAGTACTTC. Protein sequence: CASSSGDEQYF.

V gene TRBV28 combines with J gene TRBJ2-7, with D tentatively TRBD2 (7 bases). CDR3 length equals 17 residues. Trimming stripped 2 bases from V and 6 bases from J, with 23 bases between. Germline values: CDR1 MDHEN, CDR2 SYDVKM. The DNA for the CDR3 is TGTGCCAGCAGTTTAATGTCGCAAGGGGGGGCGGCCCTCGAGCAGTACTTC. Protein sequence: CASSLMSQGGAALEQYF.

V gene TRBV29-1 combines with J gene TRBJ1-2; D perhaps matches TRBD1 (6 bases). The length of the CDR3 is 14 residues. V was clipped by 7 bases and J by 6 bases, with 21 bases between them. CDR1 is SQVTM and CDR2 is ANQGSEA in the germline V gene. For the CDR3, the DNA is TGCAGCGGTGTGGGGGGGGGCGCTAGCCATGGCTACACCTTC. Its translation: CSGVGGGASHGYTF.

The table lists this clone with a count of one. V and J are TRBV5-1 and TRBJ1-1; 12 nucleotides align to TRBD1. Germline V lookup: CDR1 SGHRS, CDR2 YFSETQ. The V and J ends lost 4 bases and 5 bases, in that order; junction bases with no gene match: 6. CDR3 length equals 15 residues. The CDR3 DNA sequence: TGCGCCAGCAGCCGCGGGACAGGGGGCCTTACTGAAGCTTTCTTT. It is translated as CASSRGTGGLTEAFF.

CDR3 DNA sequence: TGTGCCAGCAGCTTGATGAGGGTGTCAACTGAAGCTTTCTTT. It specifies CASSLMRVSTEAFF. The chain carries TRBV7-2 and TRBJ1-1; D unclear. This CDR3 is 14 amino acids long. Looked up from germline, CDR1 is SGHTA and CDR2 is FQGNSA. V lost 3 bases, J lost 5 bases, and 13 bases lay in between. The whole variable domain, remainder taken from reference TRBV7-2 and TRBJ1-1, is GAGVSQSPSNKVTEKGKDVELRCDPISGHTALYWYRQSLGQGLEFLIYFQGNSAPDKSGLPSDRFSAERTGGSVSTLTIQRTQQEDSAVYLCASSLMRVSTEAFFGQGTRLTVV.

The chain recombines TRBV5-1 with TRBJ1-2; TRBD1 aligns across 10 bases. The trim removed 3 bases at V and 8 bases at J, leaving 7 bases unmatched. This CDR3 has 14 amino acids. The germline V gene has CDR1 SGHRS and CDR2 YFSETQ. The CDR3 nucleotides read TGCGCCAGCAGCTGGGAGACAGGGGGCGTAGGCTACACCTTC. Translation gives CASSWETGGVGYTF.